The clone carrying this TCR beta chain was detected only a few times. The antigen is unknown. The data were taken from a study of blood T cells in healthy people across ages. Each donor was a healthy Caucasian individual from Russia, aged roughly 6 to 90. Approximately 9.2 milliliters was the volume of peripheral blood drawn from each donor. The authors ran a second PCR of 7 to 11 cycles using a sample-barcoded 5' primer and a J-beta primer mix. MiXCR, run by TCRdb on the 5' RACE reads, gives a single entry per CDR3 protein. Of 1.6 million or so distinct CDR3 sequences in the sample, about 31% are singletons; the top ten hold over 9%. The V and J ends lost 5 bases and 5 bases, in that order; junction bases with no gene match: 7. CDR3 length equals 16 residues. Germline V gene data show CDR1 as SGHAT and CDR2 as FQNNGV. Study results and caveats: Aged donors had fewer naive CD4+ cells and lower diversity than long-lived donors. With unsorted PBMCs, a conclusive comparison of naive versus antigen-experienced cells was not possible.

Sequencing was done on a sample of blood. The V call is TRBV11-2, the J call TRBJ2-3, with 13 bases that match TRBD2. The receptor's source is a woman in her twenties or thirties in good health. This CDR3 reads CASSARLAGGLDTQYF. CDR3 nucleotide sequence: TGTGCCAGCAGCGCGCGACTAGCGGGGGGTTTAGATACGCAGTATTTT. Using reference TRBV11-2 and TRBJ2-3 for the parts outside the CDR3, the full variable domain is EAGVAQSPRYKIIEKRQSVAFWCNPISGHATLYWYQQILGQGPKLLIQFQNNGVVDDSQLPKDRFSAERLKGVDSTLKIQPAKLEDSAVYLCASSARLAGGLDTQYFGPGTRLTVL.